This record concerns one TCR beta chain sequence. The record originates from a study of T cell repertoires in aging, cancer and after chemotherapy. Study in general: Donors were grouped into six age bands spanning 30 or younger through 70 or older. Clear clonal overlap appeared across healthy donor samples taken over several months to years.

TCR beta rearrangements were amplified from peripheral blood genomic DNA. A mixed TRB-A/B primer pool amplified rearranged TRB by multiplex touch-down PCR. MiXCR was run by TCRdb on the multiplex PCR reads, yielding one entry per CDR3 protein. The sample lists almost 7,500 distinct CDR3 sequences, over 35% seen once, with 14% to 15% in the top ten. Germline V lookup: CDR1 MNHNS, CDR2 SASEGT. This CDR3 contains 19 residues. With V trimmed by 5 bases and J by 0 bases, 15 bases remained unmatched. The clonotype was recovered from a human donor in good health. This chain joins TRBV6-1 and TRBJ2-3; TRBD2 aligns across 9 bases. The source material was blood. Here the CDR3 DNA reads TGTGCCAGCAGTTCCAAGGGGGCGGGGGGGCCGACTAGCACAGATACGCAGTATTTT. The encoded protein is CASSSKGAGGPTSTDTQYF.